The sequence of this TCR beta chain was determined in a study of CD8 T cells in Susac syndrome. The sequenced target, TCR beta, came from blood CD8+ and CD4+ T cells. Turning to this clonotype: No antigen is known for it.

The RNA input was 0.5 to 1 ug, and it was reverse transcribed with random hexamers. One entry per CDR3 protein results from TCRdb running MiXCR on the immunoSEQ multiplex PCR reads. The sample lists a few hundred thousand distinct CDR3 sequences, about 90% occurring once. CDR3 length: 15 amino acids. Germline V gene sequence: CDR1 LNHDA, CDR2 SQIVND (reference sequence). V shed 5 bases and J shed 0 bases, with 11 bases lying between them. Whole-study findings and limits: The relatively small number of individuals in the TCR sequencing and HLA analysis was acknowledged by the study.

The TCR was taken from a human donor with multiple sclerosis. Material: CD4+ T cells from PBMCs. This sequence joins TRBV19 and TRBJ1-3, with D unresolved. DNA for the CDR3: TGTGCCAGTAGTCCTATGGGTGACTCTGGAAACACCATATATTTT. It encodes CASSPMGDSGNTIYF.